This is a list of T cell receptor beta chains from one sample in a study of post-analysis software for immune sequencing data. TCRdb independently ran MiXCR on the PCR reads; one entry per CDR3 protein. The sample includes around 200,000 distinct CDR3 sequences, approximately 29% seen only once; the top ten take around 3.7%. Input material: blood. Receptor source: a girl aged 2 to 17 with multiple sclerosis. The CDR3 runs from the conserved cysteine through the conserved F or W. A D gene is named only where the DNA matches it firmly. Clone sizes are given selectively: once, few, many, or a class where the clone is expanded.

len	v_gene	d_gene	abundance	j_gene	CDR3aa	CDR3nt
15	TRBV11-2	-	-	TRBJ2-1	CASSFITTGDNEQFF	TGTGCCAGCAGCTTTATAACGACGGGCGACAATGAGCAGTTCTTC
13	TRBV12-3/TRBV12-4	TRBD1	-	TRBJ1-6	CTSSRGLGSPLHF	TGTACCAGCAGCAGGGGGCTAGGATCACCCCTCCACTTT
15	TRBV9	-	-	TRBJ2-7	CASSPGTDRTYEQYF	TGTGCCAGCAGCCCAGGGACCGATCGTACCTACGAGCAGTACTTC
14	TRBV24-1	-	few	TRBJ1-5	CATSDFSSNQPQHF	TGTGCCACCAGTGATTTTAGTAGCAATCAGCCCCAGCATTTT
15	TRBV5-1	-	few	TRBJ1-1	CASSLVGGWNTEAFF	TGCGCCAGCAGCTTGGTGGGGGGGTGGAATACTGAAGCTTTCTTT
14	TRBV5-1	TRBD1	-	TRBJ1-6	CASSAQGAGAPLHF	TGCGCCAGCAGCGCACAGGGGGCCGGAGCACCCCTCCACTTT
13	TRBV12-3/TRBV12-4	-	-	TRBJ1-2	CASRIQENYGYTF	TGTGCCAGCAGAATACAGGAGAACTATGGCTACACCTTC
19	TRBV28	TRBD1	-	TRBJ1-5	CASSFSGGQGMWRNQPQHF	TGTGCCAGCAGTTTCAGTGGCGGACAGGGGATGTGGCGCAATCAGCCCCAGCATTTT
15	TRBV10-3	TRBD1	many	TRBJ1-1	CAITGQVGVGTEAFF	TGTGCCATCACCGGACAGGTTGGGGTTGGAACTGAAGCTTTCTTT
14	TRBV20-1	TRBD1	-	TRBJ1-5	CSVRGNRVGQPQHF	TGCAGTGTCAGGGGGAACAGGGTTGGTCAGCCCCAGCATTTT
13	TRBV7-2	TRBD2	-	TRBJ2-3	CASSPSGGETQYF	TGTGCCAGCAGCCCTTCGGGAGGGGAGACGCAGTATTTT
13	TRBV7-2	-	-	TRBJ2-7	CASSWVPQNEQYF	TGTGCCAGCAGCTGGGTCCCCCAGAACGAGCAGTACTTC
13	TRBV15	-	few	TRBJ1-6	CATSRVSGTPLHF	TGTGCCACCAGCAGGGTTTCAGGGACACCCCTCCACTTT
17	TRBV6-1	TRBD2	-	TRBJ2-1	CASEVGATSGAYNKQFF	TGTGCCAGCGAGGTCGGGGCGACTAGCGGGGCTTACAATAAGCAGTTCTTC
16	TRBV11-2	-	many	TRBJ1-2	CASSRGPVVASYGYTF	TGTGCCAGCAGTCGCGGACCAGTGGTCGCTTCCTATGGCTACACCTTC
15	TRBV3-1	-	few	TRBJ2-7	CASSPPSGGLDEQYF	TGTGCCAGCAGCCCACCCTCTGGAGGTCTCGACGAGCAGTACTTC
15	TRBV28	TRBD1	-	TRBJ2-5	CASRTGQGSAETQYF	TGTGCCAGCAGAACAGGACAGGGGTCAGCAGAGACCCAGTACTTC
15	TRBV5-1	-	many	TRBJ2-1	CASFGTSEGSNEQFF	TGCGCCAGCTTCGGGACGAGTGAGGGGTCCAATGAGCAGTTCTTC
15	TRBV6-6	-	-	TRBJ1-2	CASSPPSTTLDGYTF	TGTGCCAGCAGTCCCCCCTCTACAACACTCGACGGCTACACCTTC
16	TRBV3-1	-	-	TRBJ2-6	CASSQERRTGANVLTF	TGTGCCAGCAGCCAAGAACGGAGGACCGGGGCCAACGTCCTGACTTTC
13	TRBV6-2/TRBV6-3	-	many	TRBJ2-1	CASSYFSGNEQFF	TGTGCCAGCAGTTACTTTAGCGGCAATGAGCAGTTCTTC
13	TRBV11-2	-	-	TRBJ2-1	CASSLGGEETQFF	TGTGCCAGCAGCTTGGGCGGGGAAGAGACCCAGTTCTTC
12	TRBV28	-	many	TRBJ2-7	CASYSESYEQYF	TGTGCCAGCTACAGCGAATCCTACGAGCAGTACTTC
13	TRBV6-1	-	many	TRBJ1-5	CASCRQGDQPQHF	TGTGCCAGCTGTAGGCAGGGTGATCAGCCCCAGCATTTT
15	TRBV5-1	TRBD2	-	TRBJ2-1	CASSDGLAGGNEQFF	TGCGCCAGCAGCGACGGACTAGCGGGAGGCAATGAGCAGTTCTTC
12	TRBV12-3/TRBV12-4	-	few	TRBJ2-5	CASSPGSDEQYF	TGTGCCAGCAGTCCTGGCTCCGATGAGCAGTACTTC
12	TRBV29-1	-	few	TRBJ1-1	CSVIPGYTEAFF	TGCAGCGTTATTCCAGGGTACACTGAAGCTTTCTTT
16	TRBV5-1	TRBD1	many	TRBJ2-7	CASSPNRDRIYYEQYF	TGCGCCAGCAGCCCTAACCGGGACAGGATATATTACGAGCAGTACTTC
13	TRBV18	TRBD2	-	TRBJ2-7	CASSAGTRYEQYF	TGTGCCAGCTCAGCGGGGACTAGGTACGAGCAGTACTTC
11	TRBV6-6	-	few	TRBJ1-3	CAHGRLDTIYF	TGTGCCCACGGGAGGTTGGACACCATATATTTT
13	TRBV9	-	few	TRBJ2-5	CASSVTGQETQYF	TGTGCCAGCAGCGTTACAGGGCAAGAGACCCAGTACTTC
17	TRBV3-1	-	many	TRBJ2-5	CASSQDRGLGSWETQYF	TGTGCCAGCAGCCAAGATCGCGGTCTGGGATCCTGGGAGACCCAGTACTTC
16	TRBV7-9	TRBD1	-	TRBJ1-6	CASSAPLKGTGGPPHF	TGTGCCAGCAGCGCACCACTAAAAGGGACAGGGGGACCCCCCCACTTT
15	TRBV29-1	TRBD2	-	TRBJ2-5	CSVLPERGSQETQYF	TGCAGCGTTCTACCGGAGCGGGGGTCTCAAGAGACCCAGTACTTC
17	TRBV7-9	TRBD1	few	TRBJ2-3	CASSRPTTGGGTDTQYF	TGTGCCAGCAGCCGCCCTACGACAGGGGGCGGCACAGATACGCAGTATTTT
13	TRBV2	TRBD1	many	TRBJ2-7	CASRGTASYEQYF	TGTGCCAGCAGGGGGACAGCTTCCTACGAGCAGTACTTC
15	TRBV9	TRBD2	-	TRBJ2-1	CASSASGGVSNEQFF	TGTGCCAGCAGCGCCAGCGGGGGGGTGTCCAATGAGCAGTTCTTC
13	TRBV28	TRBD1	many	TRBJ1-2	CASRTGLSYGYTF	TGTGCCAGCAGGACAGGGCTTAGCTATGGCTACACCTTC
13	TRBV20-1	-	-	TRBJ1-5	CSAARNSNQPQHF	TGCAGTGCTGCACGAAATAGCAATCAGCCCCAGCATTTT
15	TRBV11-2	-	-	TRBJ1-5	CASSLVADSNQPQHF	TGTGCCAGCAGCTTAGTCGCCGATAGCAATCAGCCCCAGCATTTT
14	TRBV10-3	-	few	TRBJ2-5	CAIRESRGQETQYF	TGTGCCATCAGGGAGTCGAGGGGGCAAGAGACCCAGTACTTC
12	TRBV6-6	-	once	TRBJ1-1	CASSPDGAEAFF	TGTGCCAGCAGCCCGGATGGGGCTGAAGCTTTCTTT
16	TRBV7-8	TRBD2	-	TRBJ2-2	CASRRSGTANTGELFF	TGTGCCAGCAGGCGGAGCGGGACGGCGAACACCGGGGAGCTGTTTTTT
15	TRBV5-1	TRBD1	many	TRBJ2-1	CASSQGQGSYNEQFF	TGCGCCAGCAGCCAGGGACAGGGGTCCTACAATGAGCAGTTCTTC
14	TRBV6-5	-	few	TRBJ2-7	CASSYKGNYNEQYF	TGTGCCAGCAGTTATAAGGGGAACTACAATGAGCAGTACTTC
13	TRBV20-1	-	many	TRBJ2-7	CSARGQGTYEQYF	TGCAGTGCTAGAGGGCAGGGGACCTACGAGCAGTACTTC